The 8 T cell receptor beta chains below were found in one sample sequenced in a study of Ad26.COV2.S vaccination and SARS-CoV-2 variants. Here immunoSEQ multiplex PCR was the method, and the copy in TCRdb shows in-frame clones only, minus some. This table has roughly 150,000 clones, about nine tenths appearing once. The sequenced sample was peripheral blood, obtained after recovery from COVID-19. Source of these receptors: a human donor who had recovered from COVID-19.

CDR3 region: CASSSGTSVWSDTQYF. Written as DNA, the CDR3 is TGCGCCAGCAGTTCCGGGACTAGCGTGTGGTCAGATACGCAGTATTTT. V gene TRBV10-1 combines with J gene TRBJ2-3, with 10 bases that match TRBD2. Germline assignment: CDR1 WNHNN and CDR2 SYGVQD (reference sequence). The CDR3 runs 16 residues. Germline trimming cut 5 bases from V and 4 bases from J; bases unmatched to any gene: 9.

This clone came up a few times. The chain uses TRBV6-1 and TRBJ1-2; D unresolved. V lost 2 bases to trimming and J lost 0 bases, with 10 bases between them. This CDR3 has 15 amino acids. CDR1 is MNHNS and CDR2 is SASEGT in the germline V gene. In DNA, the CDR3 is TGTGCCAGCAGTGAAAGGGAAGGGACTAACTATGGCTACACCTTC. Translation: CASSEREGTNYGYTF.

This clone was seen only once. The CDR3 DNA sequence: TGCAGCGTTGAGGGGGGGGCTGACAAACTCACAGATACGCAGTATTTT. As protein: CSVEGGADKLTDTQYF. The chain combines TRBV29-1 with TRBJ2-3; a weak D match, TRBD2 (7 bases). The CDR3 contains 16 residues. The V and J ends lost 3 bases and 2 bases respectively, with 18 bases between them. Germline V CDR1 and CDR2: SQVTM, ANQGSEA.

The chain is built from TRBV9 and TRBJ1-3, with TRBD1 as a possible D gene (5 bases). The CDR3 contains 17 residues. Germline V gene lookup returns CDR1 SGDLS and CDR2 YYNGEE. Trimming pared 0 bases from V and 0 bases from J, leaving 13 bases between. CDR3 bases: TGTGCCAGCAGCGTAGAAGGGGTTATTGACTCTGGAAACACCATATATTTT. Translating it yields CASSVEGVIDSGNTIYF. The full variable domain, its missing parts supplied by reference TRBV9 and TRBJ1-3, is DSGVTQTPKHLITATGQRVTLRCSPRSGDLSVYWYQQSLDQGLQFLIQYYNGEERAKGNILERFSAQQFPDLHSELNLSSLELGDSALYFCASSVEGVIDSGNTIYFGEGSWLTVV.

This chain uses TRBV6-5 with TRBJ1-1, with D maybe TRBD1 (5 bases). From germline, CDR1 is MNHEY and CDR2 SVGAGI. Trimming took off 2 bases at V and 1 base at J, with 5 bases between the two ends. The CDR3 covers 13 residues. CDR3 coding DNA: TGTGCCAGCAGTTACCAGGGGAACACTGAAGCTTTCTTT. Encoded protein: CASSYQGNTEAFF.

The J gene is TRBJ1-5, the V gene TRBV6-2 or TRBV6-3; D uncertain. The CDR3 loop spans 12 amino acids. The V end was cut by 5 bases, the J end by 7 bases, with 9 bases between. Germline CDR1 and CDR2: MNHEY and SVGEGT. Here the CDR3 reads CASSTGKQPQHF. The CDR3 nucleotides read TGTGCCAGCAGTACGGGTAAACAGCCCCAGCATTTT.

The V call is TRBV19, the J call TRBJ1-1, with D tentatively TRBD1 (6 bases). Deletions cut 1 base from V and 1 base from J, with 10 bases between. Germline CDR1 is LNHDA and CDR2 is SQIVND (reference sequence). The CDR3 is made up of 15 amino acids. The chain's CDR3 is CASSIGDTTNTEAFF. CDR3 in DNA: TGTGCCAGTAGTATAGGGGACACAACGAACACTGAAGCTTTCTTT. Based on the CDR3 plus reference TRBV19 and TRBJ1-1, the full variable domain is DGGITQSPKYLFRKEGQNVTLSCEQNLNHDAMYWYRQDPGQGLRLIYYSQIVNDFQKGDIAEGYSVSREKKESFPLTVTSAQKNPTAFYLCASSIGDTTNTEAFFGQGTRLTVV.

CDR3 nucleotide sequence: TGCGCCAGCAGCCAGGTCACCGATTCACCCCTCCACTTT. As protein: CASSQVTDSPLHF. The J gene is TRBJ1-6, the V gene TRBV4-3; D gene ambiguous. The CDR3 covers 13 residues. V lost 3 bases to trimming and J lost 8 bases, with 8 bases between them. Germline CDR1 is LGHNA and CDR2 is YSLEER.